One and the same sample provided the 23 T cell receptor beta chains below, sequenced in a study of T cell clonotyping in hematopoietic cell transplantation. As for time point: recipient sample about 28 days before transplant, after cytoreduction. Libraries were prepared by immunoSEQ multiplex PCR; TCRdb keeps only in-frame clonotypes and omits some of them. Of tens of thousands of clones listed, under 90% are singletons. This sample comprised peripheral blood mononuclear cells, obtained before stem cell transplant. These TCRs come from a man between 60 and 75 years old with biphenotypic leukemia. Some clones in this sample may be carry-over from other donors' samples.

The CDR3 loop reads CASNRGYTGGGIVYTF. CDR3 DNA sequence: TGTGCCAGCAACCGGGGGTACACCGGCGGTGGAATCGTCTACACCTTC. The chain couples TRBV7-2 to TRBJ1-2; maybe TRBD1 (5 bases). V lost 7 bases, J lost 10 bases, and 28 bases lay in between. The CDR3 is 16 residues long. CDR1 SGHTA and CDR2 FQGNSA come from the germline V gene.

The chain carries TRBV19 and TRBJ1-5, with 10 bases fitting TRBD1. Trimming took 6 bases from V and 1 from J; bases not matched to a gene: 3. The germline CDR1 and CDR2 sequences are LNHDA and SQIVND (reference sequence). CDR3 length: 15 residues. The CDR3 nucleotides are TGTGCCAGTAGAAGACAGGGGGCGAGCAATCAGCCCCAGCATTTT. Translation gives CASRRQGASNQPQHF.

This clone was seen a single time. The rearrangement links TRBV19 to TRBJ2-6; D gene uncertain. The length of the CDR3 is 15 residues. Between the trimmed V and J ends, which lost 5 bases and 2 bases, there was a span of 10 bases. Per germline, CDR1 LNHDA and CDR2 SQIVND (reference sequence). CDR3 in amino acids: CASSFRMAGANVLTF. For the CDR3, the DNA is TGTGCCAGTAGTTTTCGGATGGCTGGGGCCAACGTCCTGACTTTC.

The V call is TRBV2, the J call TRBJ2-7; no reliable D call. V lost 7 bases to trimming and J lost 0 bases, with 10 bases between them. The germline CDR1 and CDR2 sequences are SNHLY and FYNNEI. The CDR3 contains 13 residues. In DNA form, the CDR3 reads TGTGCCAGCATCAAAGAAGTCTCCTACGAGCAGTACTTC. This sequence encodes CASIKEVSYEQYF.

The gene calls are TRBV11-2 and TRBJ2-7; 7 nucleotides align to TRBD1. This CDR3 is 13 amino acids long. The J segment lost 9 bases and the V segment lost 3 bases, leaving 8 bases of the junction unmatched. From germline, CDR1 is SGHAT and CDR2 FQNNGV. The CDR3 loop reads CASSFGQAIWQYF. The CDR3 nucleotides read TGTGCCAGCAGCTTCGGACAGGCTATCTGGCAGTACTTC. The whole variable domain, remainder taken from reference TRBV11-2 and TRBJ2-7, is EAGVAQSPRYKIIEKRQSVAFWCNPISGHATLYWYQQILGQGPKLLIQFQNNGVVDDSQLPKDRFSAERLKGVDSTLKIQPAKLEDSAVYLCASSFGQAIWQYFGPGTRLTVT.

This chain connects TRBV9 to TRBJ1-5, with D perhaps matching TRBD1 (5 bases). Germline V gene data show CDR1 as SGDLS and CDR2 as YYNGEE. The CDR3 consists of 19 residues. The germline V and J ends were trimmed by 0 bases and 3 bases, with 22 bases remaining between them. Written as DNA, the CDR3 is TGTGCCAGCAGCGTAGTTCGGGGGGTAACAGGTCCGCTCAATCAGCCCCAGCATTTT. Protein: CASSVVRGVTGPLNQPQHF.

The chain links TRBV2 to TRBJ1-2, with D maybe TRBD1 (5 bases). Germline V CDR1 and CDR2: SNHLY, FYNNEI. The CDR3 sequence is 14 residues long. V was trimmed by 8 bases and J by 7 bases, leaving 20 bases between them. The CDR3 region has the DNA TGTGCCAGCCCAACCAGGGAAGGTGAGGGTGGCTACACCTTC. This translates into CASPTREGEGGYTF.

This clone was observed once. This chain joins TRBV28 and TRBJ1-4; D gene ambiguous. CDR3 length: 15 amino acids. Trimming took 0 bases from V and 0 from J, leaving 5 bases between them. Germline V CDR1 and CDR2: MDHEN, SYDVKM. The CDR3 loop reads CASSLWAATNEKLFF. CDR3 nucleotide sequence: TGTGCCAGCAGTTTATGGGCTGCAACTAATGAAAAACTGTTTTTT.

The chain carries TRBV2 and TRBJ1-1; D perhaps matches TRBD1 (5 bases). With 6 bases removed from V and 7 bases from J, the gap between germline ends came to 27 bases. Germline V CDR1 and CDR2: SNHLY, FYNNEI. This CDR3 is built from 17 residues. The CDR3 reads CASSPQGLTQDLVEAFF. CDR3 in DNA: TGTGCCAGCAGCCCCCAAGGGTTAACACAGGATCTGGTTGAAGCTTTCTTT.

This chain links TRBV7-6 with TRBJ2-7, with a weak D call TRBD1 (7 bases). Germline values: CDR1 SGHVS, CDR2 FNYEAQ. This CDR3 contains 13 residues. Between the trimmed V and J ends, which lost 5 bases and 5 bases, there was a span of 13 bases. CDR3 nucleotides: TGTGCCAGCAGCGCGGGACAGAACAACGAGCAGTACTTC. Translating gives CASSAGQNNEQYF.

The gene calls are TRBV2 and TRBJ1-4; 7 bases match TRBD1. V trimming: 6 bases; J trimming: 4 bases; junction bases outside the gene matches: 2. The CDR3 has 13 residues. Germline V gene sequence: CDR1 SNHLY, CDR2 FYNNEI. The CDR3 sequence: CASSGTVNEKLFF. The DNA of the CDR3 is TGTGCCAGCAGCGGGACAGTTAATGAAAAACTGTTTTTT.

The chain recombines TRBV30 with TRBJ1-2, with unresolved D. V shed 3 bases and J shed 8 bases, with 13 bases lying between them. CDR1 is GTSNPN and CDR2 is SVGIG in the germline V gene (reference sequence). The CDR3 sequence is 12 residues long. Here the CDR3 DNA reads TGTGCCTGGAGCGCCCAGTCAGGCGGCTACACCTTC. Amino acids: CAWSAQSGGYTF. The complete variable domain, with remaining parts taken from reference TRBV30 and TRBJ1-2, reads SQTIHQWPATLVQPVGSPLSLECTVEGTSNPNLYWYRQAAGRGLQLLFYSVGIGQISSEVPQNLSASRPQDRQFILSSKKLLLSDSGFYLCAWSAQSGGYTFGSGTRLTVV.

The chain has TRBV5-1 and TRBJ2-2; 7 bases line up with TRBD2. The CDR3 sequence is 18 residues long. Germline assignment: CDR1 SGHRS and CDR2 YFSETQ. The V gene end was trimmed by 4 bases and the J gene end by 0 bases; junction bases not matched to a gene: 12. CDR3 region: CASSPTEGAGANTGELFF. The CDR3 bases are TGCGCCAGCAGCCCTACGGAAGGGGCGGGAGCGAACACCGGGGAGCTGTTTTTT. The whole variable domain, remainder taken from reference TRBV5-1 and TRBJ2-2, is KAGVTQTPRYLIKTRGQQVTLSCSPISGHRSVSWYQQTPGQGLQFLFEYFSETQRNKGNFPGRFSGRQFSNSRSEMNVSTLELGDSALYLCASSPTEGAGANTGELFFGEGSRLTVL.

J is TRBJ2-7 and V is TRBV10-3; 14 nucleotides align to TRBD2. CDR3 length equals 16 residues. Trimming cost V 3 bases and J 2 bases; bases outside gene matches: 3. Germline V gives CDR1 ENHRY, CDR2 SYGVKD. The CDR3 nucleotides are TGTGCCATCAGTGACCGGACTAGCGGGGGGACCTACGAGCAGTACTTC. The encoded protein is CAISDRTSGGTYEQYF.

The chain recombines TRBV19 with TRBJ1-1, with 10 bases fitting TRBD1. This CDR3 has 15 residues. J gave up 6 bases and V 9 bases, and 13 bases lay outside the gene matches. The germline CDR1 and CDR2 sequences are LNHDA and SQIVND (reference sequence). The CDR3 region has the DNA TGTGCCAGCGCCCACAGACAGGGGGCTTCGTCTGAAGCTTTCTTT. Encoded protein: CASAHRQGASSEAFF.

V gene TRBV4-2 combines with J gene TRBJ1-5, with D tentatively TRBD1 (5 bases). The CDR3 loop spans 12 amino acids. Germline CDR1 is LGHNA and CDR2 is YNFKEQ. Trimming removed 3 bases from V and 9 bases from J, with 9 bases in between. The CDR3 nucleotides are TGTGCCAGCAGCCAGGGGCAGTCGCCCCAGCATTTT. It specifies CASSQGQSPQHF.

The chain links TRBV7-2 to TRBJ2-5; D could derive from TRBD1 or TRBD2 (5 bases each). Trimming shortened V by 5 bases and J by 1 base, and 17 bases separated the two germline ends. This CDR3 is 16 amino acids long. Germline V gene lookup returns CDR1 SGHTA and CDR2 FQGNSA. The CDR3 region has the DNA TGTGCCAGCAGCCCAACCCCGGGGACGGCCCAAGAGACCCAGTACTTC. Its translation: CASSPTPGTAQETQYF.

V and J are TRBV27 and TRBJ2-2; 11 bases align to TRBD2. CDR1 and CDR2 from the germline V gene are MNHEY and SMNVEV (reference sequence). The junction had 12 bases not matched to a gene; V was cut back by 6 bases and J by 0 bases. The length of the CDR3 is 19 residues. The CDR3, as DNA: TGTGCCAGCAGGAGACTAGCGGGAATTTACCTTTCGAACACCGGGGAGCTGTTTTTT. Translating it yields CASRRLAGIYLSNTGELFF.

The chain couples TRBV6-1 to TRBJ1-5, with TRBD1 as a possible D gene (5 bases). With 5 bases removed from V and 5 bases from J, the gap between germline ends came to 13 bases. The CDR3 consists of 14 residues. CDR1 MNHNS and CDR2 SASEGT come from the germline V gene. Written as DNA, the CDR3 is TGTGCCAGCAGTTCCAGGGACGACGATCAGCCCCAGCATTTT. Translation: CASSSRDDDQPQHF.

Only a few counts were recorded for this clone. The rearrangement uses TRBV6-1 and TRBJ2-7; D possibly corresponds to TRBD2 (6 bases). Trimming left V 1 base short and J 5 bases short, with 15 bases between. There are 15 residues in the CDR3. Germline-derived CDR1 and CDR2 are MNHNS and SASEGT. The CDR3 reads CASSEVVWGDHEQYF. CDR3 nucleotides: TGTGCCAGCAGTGAAGTGGTTTGGGGGGACCACGAGCAGTACTTC.

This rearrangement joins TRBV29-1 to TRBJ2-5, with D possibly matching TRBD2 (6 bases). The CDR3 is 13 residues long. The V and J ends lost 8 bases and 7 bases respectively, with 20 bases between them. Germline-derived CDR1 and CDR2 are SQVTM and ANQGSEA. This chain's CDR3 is CSYGEDPGVTQYF. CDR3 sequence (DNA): TGCAGCTATGGAGAGGATCCGGGAGTGACCCAGTACTTC.

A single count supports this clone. DNA of the CDR3: TGTGCCTGGAGTGTAACAGGGTATGGCTACACCTTC. The encoded protein is CAWSVTGYGYTF. The chain carries TRBV30 and TRBJ1-2; a possible D gene is TRBD1 (6 bases). The V and J ends lost 0 bases and 5 bases respectively, with 7 bases between them. Germline-derived CDR1 and CDR2 are GTSNPN and SVGIG (reference sequence). The length of the CDR3 is 12 residues. Looking up the rest from reference TRBV30 and TRBJ1-2 gives the full variable domain: SQTIHQWPATLVQPVGSPLSLECTVEGTSNPNLYWYRQAAGRGLQLLFYSVGIGQISSEVPQNLSASRPQDRQFILSSKKLLLSDSGFYLCAWSVTGYGYTFGSGTRLTVV.

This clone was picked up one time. The CDR3 DNA sequence: TGTGCCAGCGGATTGACCGGGGAGCTGTTTTTT. Its translation: CASGLTGELFF. The chain employs TRBV7-8 and TRBJ2-2; no clear D. The CDR3 loop spans 11 amino acids. Germline V gene lookup returns CDR1 SGHVS and CDR2 FQNEAQ. V shed 8 bases and J shed 5 bases, with 6 bases lying between them.